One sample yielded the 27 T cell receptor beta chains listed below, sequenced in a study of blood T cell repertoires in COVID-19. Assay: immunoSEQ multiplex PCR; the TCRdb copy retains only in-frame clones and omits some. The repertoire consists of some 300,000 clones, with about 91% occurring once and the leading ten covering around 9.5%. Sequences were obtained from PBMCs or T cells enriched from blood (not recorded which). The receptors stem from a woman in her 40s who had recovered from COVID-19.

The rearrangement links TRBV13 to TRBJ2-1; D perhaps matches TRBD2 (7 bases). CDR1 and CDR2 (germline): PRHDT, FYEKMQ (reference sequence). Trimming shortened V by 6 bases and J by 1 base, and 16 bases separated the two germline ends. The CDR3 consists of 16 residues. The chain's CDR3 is CASRPARGPSYNEQFF. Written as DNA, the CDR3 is TGTGCCAGCAGACCTGCGCGGGGGCCTTCCTACAATGAGCAGTTCTTC. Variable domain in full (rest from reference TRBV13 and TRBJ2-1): AAGVIQSPRHLIKEKRETATLKCYPIPRHDTVYWYQQGPGQDPQFLISFYEKMQSDKGSIPDRFSAQQFSDYHSELNMSSLELGDSALYFCASRPARGPSYNEQFFGPGTRLTVL.

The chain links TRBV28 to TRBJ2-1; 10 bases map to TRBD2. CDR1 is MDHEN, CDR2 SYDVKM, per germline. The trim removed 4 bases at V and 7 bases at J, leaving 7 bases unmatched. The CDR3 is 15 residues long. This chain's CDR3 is CASSSLSGGANEQFF. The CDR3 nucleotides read TGTGCCAGCAGTTCCCTCAGCGGGGGGGCAAATGAGCAGTTCTTC.

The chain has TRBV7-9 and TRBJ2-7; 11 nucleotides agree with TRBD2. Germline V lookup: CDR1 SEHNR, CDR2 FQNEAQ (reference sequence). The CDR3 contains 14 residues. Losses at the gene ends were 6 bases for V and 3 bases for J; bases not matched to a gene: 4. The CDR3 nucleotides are TGTGCCAGCAGTACGACTAGCGGGATCTACGAGCAGTACTTC. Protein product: CASSTTSGIYEQYF.

The CDR3 loop reads CASTGGKSNYGYTF. DNA for the CDR3: TGTGCCTCTACCGGGGGAAAAAGTAACTATGGCTACACCTTC. The J gene is TRBJ1-2, the V gene TRBV19; possible D gene TRBD1, 5 bases. Per germline, CDR1 LNHDA and CDR2 SQIVND (reference sequence). Deletions cut 11 bases from V and 1 base from J, with 17 bases between. The CDR3 loop spans 14 amino acids.

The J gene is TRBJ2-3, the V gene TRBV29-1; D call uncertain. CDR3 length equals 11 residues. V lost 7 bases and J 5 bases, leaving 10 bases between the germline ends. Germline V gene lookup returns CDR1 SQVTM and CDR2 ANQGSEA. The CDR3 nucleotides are TGCAGCGCGGACCGCAGAGATACGCAGTATTTT. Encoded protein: CSADRRDTQYF.

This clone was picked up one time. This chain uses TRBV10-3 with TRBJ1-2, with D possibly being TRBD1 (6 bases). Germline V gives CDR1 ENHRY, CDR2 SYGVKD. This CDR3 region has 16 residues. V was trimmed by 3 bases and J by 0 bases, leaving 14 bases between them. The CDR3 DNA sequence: TGTGCCATCAGTGAAAAGAAGACAGGCCCTAACTATGGCTACACCTTC. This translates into CAISEKKTGPNYGYTF.

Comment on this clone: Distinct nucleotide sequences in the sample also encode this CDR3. The CDR3 sequence is CAWSVYNQPQHF. The CDR3 DNA reads as TGTGCCTGGAGCGTTTACAATCAGCCCCAGCATTTT. The chain joins TRBV30 to TRBJ1-5, with D uncertain. The germline V gene encodes CDR1 GTSNPN and CDR2 SVGIG (reference sequence). CDR3 length: 12 residues. Trimming removed 3 bases from V and 3 bases from J, with 6 bases in between.

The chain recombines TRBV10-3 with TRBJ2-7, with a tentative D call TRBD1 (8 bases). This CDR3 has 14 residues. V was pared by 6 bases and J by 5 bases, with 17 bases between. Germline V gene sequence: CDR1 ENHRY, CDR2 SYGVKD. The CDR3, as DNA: TGTGCCATCAGACCGGACAGGGCGGGGGACGAGCAGTACTTC. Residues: CAIRPDRAGDEQYF.

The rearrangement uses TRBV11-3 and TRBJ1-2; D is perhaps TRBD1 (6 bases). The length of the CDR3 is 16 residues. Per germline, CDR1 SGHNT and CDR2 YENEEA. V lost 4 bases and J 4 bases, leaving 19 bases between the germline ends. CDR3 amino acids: CASSSSLGRGVYGYTF. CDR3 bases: TGTGCCAGCAGCTCTTCCCTCGGGAGGGGGGTCTATGGCTACACCTTC.

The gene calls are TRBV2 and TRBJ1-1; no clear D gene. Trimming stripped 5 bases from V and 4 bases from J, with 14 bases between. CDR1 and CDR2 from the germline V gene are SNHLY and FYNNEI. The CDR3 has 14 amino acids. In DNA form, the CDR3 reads TGTGCCAGCAGTTGGGGTGTTCGGGGCACTGAAGCTTTCTTT. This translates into CASSWGVRGTEAFF.

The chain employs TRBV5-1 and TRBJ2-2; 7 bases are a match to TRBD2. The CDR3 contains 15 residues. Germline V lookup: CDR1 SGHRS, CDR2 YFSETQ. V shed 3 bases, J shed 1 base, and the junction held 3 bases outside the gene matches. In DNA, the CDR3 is TGCGCCAGCAGCTCGACTAGCCAGAACACCGGGGAGCTGTTTTTT. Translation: CASSSTSQNTGELFF.

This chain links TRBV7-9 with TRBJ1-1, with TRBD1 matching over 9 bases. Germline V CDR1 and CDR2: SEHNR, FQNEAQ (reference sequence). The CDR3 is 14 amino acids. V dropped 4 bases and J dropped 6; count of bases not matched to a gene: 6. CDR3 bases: TGTGCCAGCAGCTACCGGGACAGGGAATCTGAAGCTTTCTTT. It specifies CASSYRDRESEAFF.

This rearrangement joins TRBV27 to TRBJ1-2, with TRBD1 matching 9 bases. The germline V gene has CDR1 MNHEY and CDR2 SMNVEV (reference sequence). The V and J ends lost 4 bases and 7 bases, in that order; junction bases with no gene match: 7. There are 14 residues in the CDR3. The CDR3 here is CASSSSGTGSGYTF. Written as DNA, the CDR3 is TGTGCCAGCAGTTCTTCCGGGACAGGGAGTGGCTACACCTTC.

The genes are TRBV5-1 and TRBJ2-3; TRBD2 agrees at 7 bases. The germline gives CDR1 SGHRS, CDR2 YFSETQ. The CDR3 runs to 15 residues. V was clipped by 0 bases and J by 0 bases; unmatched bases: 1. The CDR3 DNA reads TGCGCCAGCAGCTTGGTGCGGGAGAGCACAGATACGCAGTATTTT. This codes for CASSLVRESTDTQYF.

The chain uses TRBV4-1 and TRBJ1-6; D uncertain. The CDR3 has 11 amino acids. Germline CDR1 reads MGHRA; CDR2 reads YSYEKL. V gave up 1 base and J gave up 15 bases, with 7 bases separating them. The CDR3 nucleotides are TGCGCCAGCAGCCAAGGAGGGATCCTCCACTTT. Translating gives CASSQGGILHF.

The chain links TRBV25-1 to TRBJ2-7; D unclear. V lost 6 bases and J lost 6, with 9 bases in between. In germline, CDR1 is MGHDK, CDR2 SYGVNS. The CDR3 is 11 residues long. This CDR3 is CASSYGPEQYF. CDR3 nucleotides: TGTGCCAGCAGCTATGGTCCCGAGCAGTACTTC.

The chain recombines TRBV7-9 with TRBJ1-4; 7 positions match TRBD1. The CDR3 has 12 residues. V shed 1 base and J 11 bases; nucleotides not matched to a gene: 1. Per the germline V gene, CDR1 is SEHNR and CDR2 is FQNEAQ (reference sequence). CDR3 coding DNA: TGTGCCAGCAGCTTAGAGACAGGGAAACTGTTTTTT. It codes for CASSLETGKLFF.

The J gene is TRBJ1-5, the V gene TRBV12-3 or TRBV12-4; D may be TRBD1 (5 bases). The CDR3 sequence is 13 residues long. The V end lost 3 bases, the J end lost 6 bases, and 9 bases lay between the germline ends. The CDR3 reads CASSFNGGQPQHF. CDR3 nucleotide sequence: TGTGCCAGCAGTTTTAACGGGGGTCAGCCCCAGCATTTT.

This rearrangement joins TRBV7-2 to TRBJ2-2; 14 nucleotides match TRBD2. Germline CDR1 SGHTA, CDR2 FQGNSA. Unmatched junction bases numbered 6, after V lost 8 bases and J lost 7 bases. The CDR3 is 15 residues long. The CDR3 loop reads CASQTSGGAGGELFF. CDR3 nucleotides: TGTGCCAGCCAGACTAGCGGGGGGGCAGGCGGGGAGCTGTTTTTT.

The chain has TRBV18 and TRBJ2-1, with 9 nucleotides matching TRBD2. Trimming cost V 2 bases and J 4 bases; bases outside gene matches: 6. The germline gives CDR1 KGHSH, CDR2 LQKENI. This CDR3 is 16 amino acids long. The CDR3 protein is CASSPAAGGLYNEQFF. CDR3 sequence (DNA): TGTGCCAGCTCACCAGCAGCGGGGGGACTTTACAATGAGCAGTTCTTC. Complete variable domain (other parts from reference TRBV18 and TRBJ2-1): NAGVMQNPRHLVRRRGQEARLRCSPMKGHSHVYWYRQLPEEGLKFMVYLQKENIIDESGMPKERFSAEFPKEGPSILRIQQVVRGDSAAYFCASSPAAGGLYNEQFFGPGTRLTVL.

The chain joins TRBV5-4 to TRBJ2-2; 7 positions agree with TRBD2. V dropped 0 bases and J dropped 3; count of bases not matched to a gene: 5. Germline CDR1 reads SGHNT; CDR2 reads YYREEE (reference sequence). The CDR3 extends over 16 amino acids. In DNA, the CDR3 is TGTGCCAGCAGCTTGGGGCGGGAGCGTTACACCGGGGAGCTGTTTTTT. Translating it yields CASSLGRERYTGELFF.

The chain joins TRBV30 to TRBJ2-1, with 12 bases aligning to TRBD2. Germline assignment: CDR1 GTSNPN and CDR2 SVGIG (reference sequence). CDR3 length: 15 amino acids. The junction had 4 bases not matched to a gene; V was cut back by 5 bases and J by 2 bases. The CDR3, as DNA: TGTGCCTGGTCTAGCGGGAGGGTCCCCTACAATGAGCAGTTCTTC. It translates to CAWSSGRVPYNEQFF.

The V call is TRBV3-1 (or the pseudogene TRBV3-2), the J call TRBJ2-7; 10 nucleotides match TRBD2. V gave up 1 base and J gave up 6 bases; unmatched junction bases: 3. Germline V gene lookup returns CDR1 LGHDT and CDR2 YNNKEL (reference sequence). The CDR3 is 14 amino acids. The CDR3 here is CASSQGAGGAEQYF. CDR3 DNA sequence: TGTGCCAGCAGCCAAGGAGCGGGAGGGGCCGAGCAGTACTTC.

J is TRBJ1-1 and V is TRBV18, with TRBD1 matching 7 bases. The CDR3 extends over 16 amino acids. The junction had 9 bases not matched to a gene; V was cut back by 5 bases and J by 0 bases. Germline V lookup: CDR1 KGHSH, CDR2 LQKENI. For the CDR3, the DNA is TGTGCCAGCTCATCCTCGGGACAGATGATGAACACTGAAGCTTTCTTT. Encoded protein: CASSSSGQMMNTEAFF. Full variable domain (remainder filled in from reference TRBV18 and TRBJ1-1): NAGVMQNPRHLVRRRGQEARLRCSPMKGHSHVYWYRQLPEEGLKFMVYLQKENIIDESGMPKERFSAEFPKEGPSILRIQQVVRGDSAAYFCASSSSGQMMNTEAFFGQGTRLTVV.

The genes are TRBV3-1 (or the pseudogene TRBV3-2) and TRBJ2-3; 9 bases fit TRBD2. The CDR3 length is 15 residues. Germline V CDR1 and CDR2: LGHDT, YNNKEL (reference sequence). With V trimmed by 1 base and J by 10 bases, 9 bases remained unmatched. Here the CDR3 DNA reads TGTGCCAGCAGCCAAGGACTAGCGGTCCTCTACCCGCAGTATTTT. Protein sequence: CASSQGLAVLYPQYF.

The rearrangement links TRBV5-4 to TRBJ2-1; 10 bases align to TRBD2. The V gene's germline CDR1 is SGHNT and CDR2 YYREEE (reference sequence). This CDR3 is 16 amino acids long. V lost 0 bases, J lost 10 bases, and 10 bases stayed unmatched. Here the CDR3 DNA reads TGTGCCAGCAGCTTGGCAGGGCTAGCGGGGGCCGGCGAGCAGTTCTTC. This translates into CASSLAGLAGAGEQFF.

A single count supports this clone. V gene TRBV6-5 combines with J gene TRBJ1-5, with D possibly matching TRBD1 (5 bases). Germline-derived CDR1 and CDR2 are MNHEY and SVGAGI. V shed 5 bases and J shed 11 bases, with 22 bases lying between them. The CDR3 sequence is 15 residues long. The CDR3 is CASSTLTALKVSQHF. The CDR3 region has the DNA TGTGCCAGCAGTACTTTGACAGCCCTAAAAGTTTCCCAGCATTTT.